The clone carrying this T cell receptor (beta chain) has just a few counts. Its antigen is as yet unknown. The data were taken from a study of somatic mutations in cytotoxic T cells in rheumatoid arthritis. Study-level points and caveats: More than 20% of CD8+ cells belonged to the largest clone in about an eighth of the 65 patients.

The CDR3 consists of 15 residues. The J segment lost 4 bases and the V segment lost 5 bases, leaving 8 bases of the junction unmatched. CDR1 SEHNR and CDR2 FQNEAQ come from the germline V gene (reference sequence). Assay: immunoSEQ multiplex PCR; the TCRdb copy retains only in-frame clones and omits some. The table shows just over 15,000 clones, with 70% to 75% occurring only once. This rearrangement joins TRBV7-9 to TRBJ2-7; 10 bases agree with TRBD1. The source of this sequence is an adult with rheumatoid arthritis. The specimen was CD8+ T cells sorted from blood. The CDR3 is CASSPRQGANYEQYF. The CDR3 DNA follows: TGTGCCAGCAGCCCCCGACAGGGGGCGAATTACGAGCAGTACTTC.